The next 7 T cell receptor beta chains were all read from a single sample in a study of T cells and copy number aberrations in small-cell lung cancer (dated by TCRdb to about 2021). Library preparation employed the immunoSEQ multiplex PCR assay. TCRdb carries this immuneACCESS record with in-frame sequences only. Its versions omit some clonotypes, under half of them owing to an unresolved V gene in the studies checked, with the rest unexplained. Across this sample there are about 6,600 clones, with more than 70% seen only once. The ten largest clonotypes hold 9.4% of the sample. The sample comprised normal tissue next to the tumor. Every receptor here comes from a woman in her sixties or seventies with small cell lung cancer. Some clones in this sample may be carry-over from other donors' samples.

The chain has TRBV2 and TRBJ2-7; 7 nucleotides line up with TRBD1. Germline CDR1 and CDR2: SNHLY and FYNNEI. The CDR3 extends over 14 amino acids. Trimming at V came to 5 bases and at J to 0 bases, leaving 4 bases not matched to a gene. This CDR3 reads CASSRQGGSYEQYF. CDR3 nucleotide sequence: TGTGCCAGCAGTCGACAGGGTGGCTCCTACGAGCAGTACTTC. Supplemented by reference TRBV2 and TRBJ2-7, the full variable domain reads EPEVTQTPSHQVTQMGQEVILRCVPISNHLYFYWYRQILGQKVEFLVSFYNNEISEKSEIFDDQFSVERPDGSNFTLKIRSTKLEDSAMYFCASSRQGGSYEQYFGPGTRLTVT.

The gene calls are TRBV13 and TRBJ2-3; 9 nucleotides align to TRBD2. V lost 3 bases and J lost 4; bases outside the gene matches: 8. The CDR3 covers 16 residues. The germline gives CDR1 PRHDT, CDR2 FYEKMQ (reference sequence). This CDR3 is CASSFRASGIPDTQYF. Here the CDR3 DNA reads TGTGCCAGCAGCTTTAGGGCTAGCGGGATCCCAGATACGCAGTATTTT.

V and J are TRBV28 and TRBJ1-5, with D unresolved. The germline gives CDR1 MDHEN, CDR2 SYDVKM. The V end was cut by 6 bases, the J end by 3 bases, with 12 bases between. This CDR3 contains 14 residues. The CDR3 loop is CASRDITNNQPQHF. The CDR3 DNA reads TGTGCCAGCAGAGACATCACCAACAATCAGCCCCAGCATTTT.

The CDR3 region is CASSLEDKPETQYF. The CDR3 DNA sequence: TGCGCCAGCAGCTTGGAGGACAAACCCGAGACCCAGTACTTC. This chain uses TRBV5-1 with TRBJ2-5; a possible D gene is TRBD1 (5 bases). Germline CDR1 SGHRS, CDR2 YFSETQ. Trimming shortened V by 0 bases and J by 5 bases, and 11 bases separated the two germline ends. The CDR3 spans 14 residues.

The V gene is TRBV27, the J gene TRBJ2-3; the match to TRBD2 covers 9 bases. Looked up from germline, CDR1 is MNHEY and CDR2 is SMNVEV (reference sequence). V gave up 8 bases and J gave up 6 bases; unmatched junction bases: 12. This CDR3 spans 15 amino acids. As DNA, the CDR3 is TGTGCCAGCGCTCTTAGCGGGGGTATTTCGGATACGCAGTATTTT. Protein product: CASALSGGISDTQYF.

V usage is TRBV10-3 and J usage is TRBJ2-1, with 9 nucleotides matching TRBD1. J gave up 7 bases and V 7 bases, and 11 bases lay outside the gene matches. The CDR3 totals 15 residues. Germline CDR1 and CDR2: ENHRY and SYGVKD. The CDR3 protein is CAITEPGQGLNEQFF. In DNA form, the CDR3 reads TGTGCCATCACCGAACCGGGACAGGGTTTGAATGAGCAGTTCTTC.

The genes are TRBV29-1 and TRBJ1-1, with D possibly TRBD1 on 6 matching bases. V was clipped by 7 bases and J by 3 bases, with 15 bases between them. This CDR3 has 13 residues. Germline V gene lookup returns CDR1 SQVTM and CDR2 ANQGSEA. The CDR3 here is CSAQASGDTEAFF. The CDR3 nucleotides are TGCAGCGCCCAGGCCTCAGGGGACACTGAAGCTTTCTTT.